The TCR beta chain described here comes from a study of OX40 agonist ivuxolimab in advanced cancers. Profiled with immunoSEQ multiplex PCR; TCRdb holds only in-frame clones, not every one. The profile shows 25,000 to 35,000 clones, around 85% of them singletons. Germline CDR1 is MGHRA and CDR2 is YSYEKL. There are 12 residues in the CDR3. V lost 1 base and J lost 12, with 10 bases in between. V and J are TRBV4-1 and TRBJ2-1, with D uncertain. Specimen: CD4+ or CD8+ T cells sorted from blood, collected in a trial of the OX40 agonist ivuxolimab. The TCR originated in an adult with an advanced solid tumor such as melanoma, head and neck, liver or kidney cancer. The CDR3 region is CASSQAREAQFF. CDR3 DNA: TGCGCCAGCAGCCAAGCGCGTGAGGCGCAGTTCTTC.